The 16 T cell receptor beta chains given below trace back to one sample, sequenced in a study of blood T cell repertoires in COVID-19. Repertoires were generated with immunoSEQ multiplex PCR, while TCRdb's copy carries only in-frame clones and drops some. The top ten clones hold around 3% of a sample with about 360,000 clones, around 84% of them seen once. Material for sequencing was peripheral blood. Every receptor here comes from a human donor in a cohort sampled during active COVID-19.

J is TRBJ2-1 and V is TRBV25-1; 8 bases are a match to TRBD2. The J segment lost 4 bases and the V segment lost 4 bases, leaving 12 bases of the junction unmatched. Looked up from germline, CDR1 is MGHDK and CDR2 is SYGVNS. The CDR3 runs to 17 residues. CDR3 in amino acids: CASSAPGLGRIYNEQFF. For the CDR3, the DNA is TGTGCCAGCAGTGCTCCGGGACTAGGGCGCATATACAATGAGCAGTTCTTC.

The chain employs TRBV6-5 and TRBJ1-1; D gene ambiguous. From germline, CDR1 is MNHEY and CDR2 SVGAGI. Trimming removed 4 bases at V and 0 bases at J, with 12 bases between. This CDR3 region has 15 residues. The CDR3 DNA sequence: TGTGCCAGCAGTTTTCGGAGGGAAGTGAACACTGAAGCTTTCTTT. Its translation is CASSFRREVNTEAFF.

The V gene is TRBV9, the J gene TRBJ2-7; tentative D call: TRBD2 (6 bases). CDR1 and CDR2 from the germline V gene are SGDLS and YYNGEE. CDR3 size: 15 residues. V was cut by 0 bases and J by 2 bases, with 12 bases left in between. CDR3 sequence reads: CASSVGSGFAYEQYF. The CDR3 DNA reads TGTGCCAGCAGCGTAGGAAGCGGGTTCGCCTACGAGCAGTACTTC.

CDR3 coding DNA: TGTGCCAGTTTTGTAGGAGATGGCTACACCTTC. It specifies CASFVGDGYTF. The chain is built from TRBV19 and TRBJ1-2; D is undetermined. Germline lookup yields CDR1 LNHDA and CDR2 SQIVND (reference sequence). V dropped 8 bases and J dropped 6 bases, with 10 bases sitting between them. The CDR3 length is 11 residues.

V and J are TRBV9 and TRBJ2-5; the match to TRBD1 covers 9 bases. This CDR3 comprises 14 residues. V lost 2 bases to trimming and J lost 2 bases; unmatched junction nucleotides: 1. From germline, CDR1 is SGDLS and CDR2 YYNGEE. This CDR3 is CASSVGTGQETQYF. CDR3 bases: TGTGCCAGCAGCGTGGGGACAGGGCAAGAGACCCAGTACTTC. Based on the CDR3 plus reference TRBV9 and TRBJ2-5, the full variable domain is DSGVTQTPKHLITATGQRVTLRCSPRSGDLSVYWYQQSLDQGLQFLIQYYNGEERAKGNILERFSAQQFPDLHSELNLSSLELGDSALYFCASSVGTGQETQYFGPGTRLLVL.

The V call is TRBV5-4, the J call TRBJ1-2; 7 bases align to TRBD1. Germline-derived CDR1 and CDR2 are SGHNT and YYREEE (reference sequence). This CDR3 has 16 residues. V lost 1 base to trimming and J lost 6 bases; unmatched junction nucleotides: 12. The CDR3 bases are TGTGCCAGCAGCTTGTCCCGGGACAGCCCGCGGCATGGCTACACCTTC. Amino acids: CASSLSRDSPRHGYTF.

V and J are TRBV7-2 and TRBJ2-1; 7 nucleotides line up with TRBD2. V lost 5 bases to trimming and J lost 10 bases; unmatched junction nucleotides: 11. Germline assignment: CDR1 SGHTA and CDR2 FQGNSA. The CDR3 has 14 amino acids. CDR3: CASSTGLEATEQFF. The CDR3 DNA sequence: TGTGCCAGCAGCACCGGACTAGAAGCCACCGAGCAGTTCTTC.

The CDR3 DNA sequence: TGTGCCACCAGTGGGCAGGGGAAAGATACGCAGTATTTT. This sequence encodes CATSGQGKDTQYF. V usage is TRBV24-1 and J usage is TRBJ2-3; a weak D match, TRBD1 (6 bases). Trimming stripped 5 bases from V and 5 bases from J, with 10 bases between. CDR3 length: 13 residues. Germline V gene lookup returns CDR1 KGHDR and CDR2 SFDVKD.

The chain combines TRBV6-5 with TRBJ2-3, with 11 bases matching TRBD2. Germline trimming cut 4 bases from V and 3 bases from J; bases unmatched to any gene: 6. CDR3 size: 16 residues. The germline CDR1 and CDR2 sequences are MNHEY and SVGAGI. The CDR3 region has the DNA TGTGCCAGCAGTTCCCTTAGCGGGGGGGCAACAGATACGCAGTATTTT. This gives the protein CASSSLSGGATDTQYF.

The genes are TRBV12-3 or TRBV12-4 and TRBJ2-2, with TRBD1 as a possible D gene (6 bases). Deletions cut 6 bases from V and 8 bases from J, with 10 bases between. The CDR3 is made up of 12 amino acids. The CDR3 is CASSRDNGELFF. The CDR3, as DNA: TGTGCCAGCAGCCGGGACAATGGGGAGCTGTTTTTT.

The genes are TRBV5-6 and TRBJ1-1; no firm D call. Trimming removed 0 bases at V and 8 bases at J, with 5 bases between. The CDR3 sequence is 11 residues long. Germline-derived CDR1 and CDR2 are SGHDT and YYEEEE. The CDR3, as DNA: TGTGCCAGCAGCTTGGGAGTAGAAGCTTTCTTT. It is translated as CASSLGVEAFF.

V and J are TRBV5-1 and TRBJ2-5, with D unclear. Germline V CDR1 and CDR2: SGHRS, YFSETQ. This CDR3 is built from 14 residues. The V end lost 1 base, the J end lost 2 bases, and 9 bases lay between the germline ends. The chain's CDR3 is CASSLLQSQETQYF. In DNA form, the CDR3 reads TGCGCCAGCAGCTTGTTACAGTCACAAGAGACCCAGTACTTC.

The chain is built from TRBV6-5 and TRBJ1-3; 7 bases fit TRBD1. V lost 6 bases and J lost 0; bases outside the gene matches: 2. The CDR3 is 14 residues long. CDR1 and CDR2 (germline): MNHEY, SVGAGI. The CDR3 nucleotides read TGTGCCAGCAGGGACAGGAGCTCTGGAAACACCATATATTTT. Translating it yields CASRDRSSGNTIYF.

This CDR3 reads CASSLDRVEGDEQFF. CDR3 coding DNA: TGTGCCAGCAGCTTGGACAGGGTGGAGGGCGATGAGCAGTTCTTC. This chain uses TRBV7-3 with TRBJ2-1, with 8 nucleotides matching TRBD1. Germline V gene sequence: CDR1 SGHTA, CDR2 FQGTGA. The V and J ends lost 3 bases and 8 bases, in that order; junction bases with no gene match: 9. The CDR3 length is 15 residues.

Only one count was recorded for this clone. The chain is built from TRBV7-2 and TRBJ1-6; D call uncertain. The germline V gene has CDR1 SGHTA and CDR2 FQGNSA. Deletions cut 8 bases from V and 5 bases from J, with 13 bases between. The CDR3 totals 14 residues. The chain's CDR3 is CASGSISNNSPLHF. In DNA, the CDR3 is TGTGCCAGCGGGAGTATTTCTAATAATTCACCCCTCCACTTT.

The chain combines TRBV7-6 with TRBJ2-7, with D tentatively TRBD1 (6 bases). The CDR3 extends over 13 amino acids. CDR1 is SGHVS and CDR2 is FNYEAQ in the germline V gene. Trimming removed 4 bases at V and 7 bases at J, with 14 bases between. The CDR3 spells CASSSRGFGEQYF. Written as DNA, the CDR3 is TGTGCCAGCAGCTCTAGGGGGTTTGGGGAGCAGTACTTC.